The 13 T cell receptor beta chains below were found in one sample sequenced in a study of HIV-infected children after antiretroviral therapy interruption. Treatment here: PENTA 11 planned treatment interruption arm or continuous ART arm. RNA-based 3' RACE libraries used unique molecular identifiers. TCRdb used MiXCR to reprocess the 3' RACE reads, holding one entry per CDR3 protein. The data contain about 89,000 distinct CDR3 sequences, 6% to 8.5% of them singletons. The input for sequencing was CD45RA+ CD4+ T cells from PBMCs, pooled from several time points, taken from a donor given antiretroviral therapy, either interrupted or continuous. Subset noted: naive CD4+ CD45RA+ CD45RO- T cells. Receptors were obtained from a pool of human donors with HIV.

This clonotype was counted ten times or more. The rearrangement joins TRBV7-9 to TRBJ2-5; 12 nucleotides agree with TRBD2. CDR1 is SEHNR and CDR2 is FQNEAQ in the germline V gene (reference sequence). Trimming at V came to 6 bases and at J to 4 bases, leaving 6 bases not matched to a gene. CDR3 length equals 15 residues. For the CDR3, the DNA is TGTGCCAGCAGGGTGACTAGCGGGAGAACAGAGACCCAGTACTTC. It translates to CASRVTSGRTETQYF.

This clonotype was seen ten or more times. This chain links TRBV7-9 with TRBJ1-5; TRBD1 matches at 10 bases. J gave up 5 bases and V 3 bases, and 7 bases lay outside the gene matches. Germline CDR1 SEHNR, CDR2 FQNEAQ (reference sequence). CDR3 length: 16 amino acids. Here the CDR3 DNA reads TGTGCCAGCAGCTTCGTTTCCGGGACAGGGGATCAGCCCCAGCATTTT. Translated, it gives CASSFVSGTGDQPQHF.

This clonotype was recorded many times. V is TRBV12-5 and J is TRBJ2-2; the D is unclear. The CDR3 is made up of 16 amino acids. Germline CDR1 LGHNT, CDR2 FRNRAP. With 5 bases removed from V and 6 bases from J, the gap between germline ends came to 19 bases. This CDR3 is CASGPRTFEFAGELFF. In DNA form, the CDR3 reads TGTGCTAGTGGTCCCCGAACCTTCGAGTTCGCCGGGGAGCTGTTTTTT.

This clonotype was recorded many times. V gene TRBV7-2 combines with J gene TRBJ2-3; the D gene is possibly TRBD2 (5 bases). The CDR3 runs to 14 residues. Trimming took off 8 bases at V and 3 bases at J, with 15 bases between the two ends. CDR1 and CDR2 from the germline V gene are SGHTA and FQGNSA. Here the CDR3 DNA reads TGTGCCAGCGGCACGGGGTTCATGACAGATACGCAGTATTTT. It is translated as CASGTGFMTDTQYF.

Sample share makes this clonotype medium-sized. The chain uses TRBV5-1 and TRBJ2-7; 8 nucleotides match TRBD1. Germline CDR1 and CDR2: SGHRS and YFSETQ. This CDR3 has 12 amino acids. Trimming at V came to 4 bases and at J to 6 bases, leaving 3 bases not matched to a gene. CDR3 bases: TGCGCCAGCAGCGTGGACAGGGTCGAGCAGTACTTC. Translated: CASSVDRVEQYF.

This clonotype was seen a few times. The rearrangement links TRBV19 to TRBJ1-5; 7 positions agree with TRBD1. Trimming at V came to 6 bases and at J to 3 bases, leaving 8 bases not matched to a gene. The CDR3 length is 15 residues. The V gene's germline CDR1 is LNHDA and CDR2 SQIVND (reference sequence). CDR3 sequence (DNA): TGTGCCAGTAGCACAGGACAGGTCTTCAATCAGCCCCAGCATTTT. This encodes CASSTGQVFNQPQHF.

The rearrangement joins TRBV20-1 to TRBJ1-4; D may be TRBD1 (5 bases). The germline CDR1 and CDR2 sequences are DFQATT and SNEGSKA (reference sequence). The CDR3 consists of 14 residues. The V gene lost 3 bases and the J gene lost 8 bases, with 16 bases spanning the gap. The CDR3 bases are TGCAGTGCTAGGGGGCCGGGGGATTACGAAAAACTGTTTTTT. Protein: CSARGPGDYEKLFF.

This clonotype was detected ten times or more. The V gene is TRBV5-6, the J gene TRBJ1-5; 8 positions match TRBD1. V was clipped by 1 base and J by 4 bases; unmatched bases: 7. This CDR3 contains 16 residues. The germline gives CDR1 SGHDT, CDR2 YYEEEE. The CDR3 bases are TGTGCCAGCAGCTTGCGGACAGGGAACAGTAATCAGCCCCAGCATTTT. Residues: CASSLRTGNSNQPQHF.

In its sample, this clonotype was seen many times. The V gene is TRBV11-2, the J gene TRBJ2-1; maybe TRBD2 (5 bases). The CDR3 consists of 13 residues. The V and J ends lost 7 bases and 5 bases respectively, with 12 bases between them. The germline V gene encodes CDR1 SGHAT and CDR2 FQNNGV. DNA of the CDR3: TGTGCCAGCAACTCACCGGGAAACAATGAGCAGTTCTTC. It translates to CASNSPGNNEQFF.

V usage is TRBV2 and J usage is TRBJ2-7; TRBD2 matches 7 bases. Germline V gene data show CDR1 as SNHLY and CDR2 as FYNNEI. The CDR3 is 16 amino acids. The V and J ends lost 8 bases and 0 bases, in that order; junction bases with no gene match: 13. CDR3 nucleotides: TGTGCCAGCGGGGGAGGCCTGGCGGGAGCCTCCTACGAGCAGTACTTC. It specifies CASGGGLAGASYEQYF. Combining the CDR3 with reference TRBV2 and TRBJ2-7 gives the whole variable domain EPEVTQTPSHQVTQMGQEVILRCVPISNHLYFYWYRQILGQKVEFLVSFYNNEISEKSEIFDDQFSVERPDGSNFTLKIRSTKLEDSAMYFCASGGGLAGASYEQYFGPGTRLTVT.

This clonotype has just a few counts. The gene calls are TRBV7-2 and TRBJ1-5; D may be TRBD1 (5 bases). This CDR3 is 14 amino acids long. Looked up from germline, CDR1 is SGHTA and CDR2 is FQGNSA. V lost 5 bases and J lost 8, with 16 bases in between. CDR3 coding DNA: TGTGCCAGCAGCAATCAGGGACCCAGGGAGCCCCAGCATTTT. Protein product: CASSNQGPREPQHF.

This rearrangement joins TRBV5-1 to TRBJ2-3; perhaps D is TRBD1 or TRBD2 (6 bases each). This CDR3 region has 16 residues. Germline-derived CDR1 and CDR2 are SGHRS and YFSETQ. Trimming shortened V by 0 bases and J by 4 bases, and 15 bases separated the two germline ends. CDR3 sequence: CASSLEPQGGPDTQYF. As DNA, the CDR3 is TGCGCCAGCAGCTTGGAGCCTCAAGGGGGGCCAGATACGCAGTATTTT.

The sample holds a few counts of this clonotype. The chain recombines TRBV7-9 with TRBJ1-1; D uncertain. The CDR3 totals 11 residues. The germline CDR1 and CDR2 sequences are SEHNR and FQNEAQ (reference sequence). Trimming stripped 5 bases from V and 9 bases from J, with 10 bases between. The CDR3 nucleotides are TGTGCCAGCAGCCCTAGATGGCAAGCTTTCTTT. Its translation is CASSPRWQAFF.